This T cell receptor beta chain was retrieved from a study of long-term antiretroviral therapy in people with HIV. Overall study results and limits: Missing from the dataset were any data on ART adherence, viral resistance or therapy changes. Clonotypes expanded prior to ART showed repertoire dominance at all sampled time points.

This clone appeared a single time. What it recognizes is unknown. V was pared by 3 bases and J by 6 bases, with 2 bases of the junction left unmatched. CDR1 is GTSNPN, CDR2 SVGIG, per germline (reference sequence). This CDR3 comprises 13 residues. Investigators performed immunoSEQ version v3.0 at survey level. Produced via immunoSEQ multiplex PCR; TCRdb's table is partial and in-frame only. The sample lists tens of thousands of clones; about 90% were seen once. The sequence was obtained from a man aged 30 to 39 with HIV. Specimen: unsorted PBMCs, collected more than 4.3 years after starting antiretroviral therapy. The chain combines TRBV30 with TRBJ1-4, with TRBD1 matching 9 bases. CDR3 loop: CAWRGTGYEKLFF. For the CDR3, the DNA is TGTGCCTGGAGGGGGACAGGGTATGAAAAACTGTTTTTT.